These T cell receptor beta chains were read from a single sample in a study of cytotoxic CD8 clonotypes in ibrutinib-treated CLL. Repertoires were generated with immunoSEQ multiplex PCR, while TCRdb's copy carries only in-frame clones and drops some. Seen here are fewer than 150,000 clones, roughly 80% observed once, and the top ten hold roughly 3.3%. This specimen consisted of PBMCs, obtained after 24 months of ibrutinib treatment. Receptor source: a human donor with chronic lymphocytic leukemia. Both conserved end residues are part of each CDR3. D genes are given only for firm matches. Clone size is stated in some rows and not others, as once, few, many or a class when expanded.

length: 13; J: TRBJ1-2; V: TRBV9; size: -; D: -; DNA: TGTGCCAGCAGCGGTTTGGTTGGGGCAGGCTACACCTTC; CDR3: CASSGLVGAGYTF
length: 18; J: TRBJ2-4; V: TRBV28; size: -; D: TRBD1; DNA: TGTGCCAGCAGGCCATTTGGGACAGTAACCCTAGCCAAAAACATTCAGTACTTC; CDR3: CASRPFGTVTLAKNIQYF
length: 13; J: TRBJ1-3; V: TRBV18; size: -; D: -; DNA: TGTGCCAGCTCACCAGGGAGTGGAAACACCATATATTTT; CDR3: CASSPGSGNTIYF
length: 14; J: TRBJ2-7; V: TRBV5-4; size: -; D: -; DNA: TGTGCCAGCAGCTTGGTGGCAGGATCCTACGAGCAGTACTTC; CDR3: CASSLVAGSYEQYF
length: 15; J: TRBJ2-5; V: TRBV7-2; size: -; D: -; DNA: TGTGCCAGCAGCTTAGGAGGCTGGGACCAAGAGACCCAGTACTTC; CDR3: CASSLGGWDQETQYF
length: 13; J: TRBJ1-2; V: TRBV5-1; size: -; D: -; DNA: TGCGCCAGCAGCCTAGGAGTAAACTATGGCTACACCTTC; CDR3: CASSLGVNYGYTF
length: 13; J: TRBJ2-3; V: TRBV5-1; size: -; D: TRBD1; DNA: TGCGCCAGCAGCCAAGGACAGGGAGATACGCAGTATTTT; CDR3: CASSQGQGDTQYF
length: 13; J: TRBJ2-7; V: TRBV7-9; size: -; D: -; DNA: TGTGCCAGCAGCGCATCTTGGCGCTACGAGCAGTACTTC; CDR3: CASSASWRYEQYF
length: 16; J: TRBJ2-1; V: TRBV7-8; size: once; D: -; DNA: TGTGCCAGCAGCTTAGCGGGGTACCAGGGGCTCCATGAGCAGTTCTTC; CDR3: CASSLAGYQGLHEQFF
length: 17; J: TRBJ2-2; V: TRBV7-3; size: -; D: TRBD2; DNA: TGTGCCAGCAGCTTACTCGGGACTAGCGGATACACCGGGGAGCTGTTTTTT; CDR3: CASSLLGTSGYTGELFF
length: 15; J: TRBJ2-7; V: TRBV15; size: -; D: TRBD2; DNA: TGTGCCACCAGCAGAGGGAGTAGCGGGGGTGAGGAGCAGTACTTC; CDR3: CATSRGSSGGEEQYF
length: 13; J: TRBJ2-7; V: TRBV6-1; size: few; D: -; DNA: TGTGCCAGCAGGCCCATCTTAGGGGACGAGCAGTACTTC; CDR3: CASRPILGDEQYF
length: 12; J: TRBJ2-7; V: TRBV5-1; size: -; D: -; DNA: TGCGCCAGCAGCCGGGACGGGGGCGAGCAGTACTTC; CDR3: CASSRDGGEQYF
length: 15; J: TRBJ2-1; V: TRBV7-9; size: -; D: -; DNA: TGTGCCAGCAGCTTAGATGTCAATCCGCACGGTGAGCAGTTCTTC; CDR3: CASSLDVNPHGEQFF
length: 14; J: TRBJ2-7; V: TRBV6-5; size: -; D: TRBD2; DNA: TGTGCCAGCACGCGTTGGGGGGGTACCCACGAGCAGTACTTC; CDR3: CASTRWGGTHEQYF
length: 14; J: TRBJ2-1; V: TRBV10-2; size: -; D: -; DNA: TGCGCCAGCAAACTCGGGGGATCCTACAATGAGCAGTTCTTC; CDR3: CASKLGGSYNEQFF
length: 13; J: TRBJ1-4; V: TRBV5-5; size: once; D: -; DNA: TGTGCCAGCAGCTGGCGGCCAGATGAAAAACTGTTTTTT; CDR3: CASSWRPDEKLFF
length: 15; J: TRBJ1-6; V: TRBV5-4; size: once; D: TRBD1; DNA: TGTGCCAGCAGCCCCAAGACAGGGGAAAATTCACCCCTCCACTTT; CDR3: CASSPKTGENSPLHF
length: 14; J: TRBJ2-3; V: TRBV7-2; size: few; D: -; DNA: TGTGCCAGCAGGCCCGGGACTCTGCTCGATACGCAGTATTTT; CDR3: CASRPGTLLDTQYF
length: 14; J: TRBJ1-2; V: TRBV5-1; size: -; D: TRBD1; DNA: TGCGCCAGCAGCCCGGACAGGGGCGGCTATGGCTACACCTTC; CDR3: CASSPDRGGYGYTF
length: 18; J: TRBJ2-2; V: TRBV2; size: -; D: TRBD2; DNA: TGTGCCAGCAGCCGGACGGCACTAGCGGGGGTAAATACCGGGGAGCTGTTTTTT; CDR3: CASSRTALAGVNTGELFF
length: 15; J: TRBJ2-5; V: TRBV11-2; size: -; D: -; DNA: TGTGCCAGCAGCTTATGGTCCAGGGCCCAAGAGACCCAGTACTTC; CDR3: CASSLWSRAQETQYF
length: 15; J: TRBJ2-7; V: TRBV6-5; size: -; D: -; DNA: TGTGCCAGCAGTTACAGGGGCTCAGGAAACTACGAGCAGTACTTC; CDR3: CASSYRGSGNYEQYF
length: 15; J: TRBJ1-3; V: TRBV9; size: -; D: -; DNA: TGTGCCAGCAGCGTAGTTGGGGTTGAAGGAAACACCATATATTTT; CDR3: CASSVVGVEGNTIYF
length: 15; J: TRBJ1-2; V: TRBV7-8; size: -; D: -; DNA: TGTGCCAGCAGCTCAGACATAGGGTCGGACTATGGCTACACCTTC; CDR3: CASSSDIGSDYGYTF
length: 14; J: TRBJ2-4; V: TRBV10-3; size: -; D: TRBD2; DNA: TGTGCCATCAGGGGGGACTGGGGAGGGGACATTCAGTACTTC; CDR3: CAIRGDWGGDIQYF
length: 11; J: TRBJ1-1; V: TRBV20-1; size: -; D: -; DNA: TGCAGTGCTGCATTACAGACTGAAGCTTTCTTT; CDR3: CSAALQTEAFF
length: 14; J: TRBJ2-7; V: TRBV28; size: -; D: -; DNA: TGTGCCAGCAGTTCCCTTAACAGCGACTACGAGCAGTACTTC; CDR3: CASSSLNSDYEQYF
length: 15; J: TRBJ1-1; V: TRBV6-5; size: few; D: TRBD1; DNA: TGTGCCAGCAGTAGGTCGACAGGGGCCGGCACTGAAGCTTTCTTT; CDR3: CASSRSTGAGTEAFF
length: 11; J: TRBJ2-5; V: TRBV20-1; size: -; D: -; DNA: TGCAGTGCCATAGTCTCTGGGACCCAGTACTTC; CDR3: CSAIVSGTQYF
length: 15; J: TRBJ1-6; V: TRBV6-5; size: -; D: -; DNA: TGTGCCAGCACCCTTAGGAGGGGCAGCGATTCACCCCTCCACTTT; CDR3: CASTLRRGSDSPLHF
length: 16; J: TRBJ1-1; V: TRBV30; size: -; D: TRBD1; DNA: TGTGCCTGGACTGTAGTGTATGACAGGGGGAACACTGAAGCTTTCTTT; CDR3: CAWTVVYDRGNTEAFF
length: 13; J: TRBJ1-5; V: TRBV11-1; size: -; D: -; DNA: TGTGCCAGCAGCTTAGATAGCAATCAGCCCCAGCATTTT; CDR3: CASSLDSNQPQHF
length: 18; J: TRBJ2-1; V: TRBV7-2; size: -; D: TRBD2; DNA: TGTGCCAGCAGCTTACGTCCCCTGGGCGGGGGATCCTACAATGAGCAGTTCTTC; CDR3: CASSLRPLGGGSYNEQFF
length: 16; J: TRBJ1-1; V: TRBV5-8; size: -; D: -; DNA: TGTGCCAGCAGCTTGGCTCGGAACAGCTGGAACACTGAAGCTTTCTTT; CDR3: CASSLARNSWNTEAFF
length: 15; J: TRBJ2-2; V: TRBV18; size: -; D: TRBD1; DNA: TGTGCCAGCTCACCCATATCAGGGGGCACCGGGGAGCTGTTTTTT; CDR3: CASSPISGGTGELFF
length: 14; J: TRBJ2-1; V: TRBV2; size: -; D: TRBD2; DNA: TGTGCCAGCAGAAGCGGGGGGGCCTACAATGAGCAGTTCTTC; CDR3: CASRSGGAYNEQFF
length: 14; J: TRBJ2-3; V: TRBV5-1; size: -; D: -; DNA: TGCGCCAGCAGTCTTGGCCGAACCACAGATACGCAGTATTTT; CDR3: CASSLGRTTDTQYF
length: 15; J: TRBJ2-5; V: TRBV5-8; size: -; D: TRBD2; DNA: TGTGCCAGCAGCCTCGGGACTAGCCTGGTCCAGACCCAGTACTTC; CDR3: CASSLGTSLVQTQYF
length: 11; J: TRBJ2-5; V: TRBV6-5; size: -; D: -; DNA: TGTGCCAGCAGTACGAAAGAGACCCAGTACTTC; CDR3: CASSTKETQYF
length: 14; J: TRBJ1-2; V: TRBV9; size: -; D: -; DNA: TGTGCCAGCAGCGTAGAGGAACGTGGCTATGGCTACACCTTC; CDR3: CASSVEERGYGYTF
length: 11; J: TRBJ2-3; V: TRBV6-1; size: -; D: -; DNA: TGTGCCAGCGGGTTCGTGGATACGCAGTATTTT; CDR3: CASGFVDTQYF